This T cell receptor (beta chain) was observed in a study of STAT5B mutations in CD4+ large granular lymphocyte leukemia. Points from the study as a whole: 8/27 top patient clones versus 2/35 control clones were TRBV06-family. No patients shared main leukemic clonotypes, though around 25% appeared at low frequency elsewhere. The CD4+ versus CD8+ T-LGLL clonality difference may reflect limited sample size.

Sequencing was at survey level. Sequenced by immunoSEQ multiplex PCR; TCRdb stores in-frame clones only, minus some. The repertoire includes around 27,000 clones, roughly 75% of them detected once, and roughly 3.3% sits in the top ten. Trimming removed 2 bases at V and 3 bases at J, with 7 bases between. The CDR3 loop spans 13 amino acids. Germline loops: CDR1 SGHRS, CDR2 YFSETQ. This clone was seen a handful of times. Its target is not known. This receptor was obtained from a human donor in good health. The specimen sequenced was CD4+ T cells from blood buffy coats. The chain links TRBV5-1 to TRBJ2-3; the D gene is possibly TRBD1 (6 bases). The CDR3 sequence is CASSLQGTDTQYF. The CDR3 nucleotides read TGCGCCAGCAGCTTACAGGGAACAGATACGCAGTATTTT. The full variable domain, in which reference TRBV5-1 and TRBJ2-3 provide the parts outside the CDR3, is KAGVTQTPRYLIKTRGQQVTLSCSPISGHRSVSWYQQTPGQGLQFLFEYFSETQRNKGNFPGRFSGRQFSNSRSEMNVSTLELGDSALYLCASSLQGTDTQYFGPGTRLTVL.